The sequence of this TCR beta chain was determined in a study of tumor-infiltrating lymphocytes in localized non-small cell lung cancer. Study-wide background: Resected tumor was paired with non-adjacent uninvolved lung from the same patient. General study results and limits: Technical variation could not be separated from intratumor heterogeneity here. TCRbeta sequencing showed higher T cell infiltration in tumors than uninvolved lung.

CDR3 length equals 14 residues. Sequenced by immunoSEQ multiplex PCR; TCRdb stores in-frame clones only, minus some. This table has thousands of clones, about three fifths appearing once. Notes on this clone: Its matching antigen is unknown.

The rearrangement joins TRBV21-1 to TRBJ1-4. TRBV21-1 is deemed a pseudogene. Sequencing was carried out using lung tumor tissue. This clonotype was sampled from a human donor with non-small cell lung cancer. CDR3 region: CASSLRDGIEKLFF. CDR3 bases: TGTGCCAGCAGCTTAAGGGACGGTATCGAAAAACTGTTTTTT.